The 24 T cell receptor beta chains below were found in one sample sequenced in a study of cytomegalovirus exposure and HLA in healthy donors. A multiplex PCR was run with 60 Vbeta primers and 13 Jbeta primers. The method was immunoSEQ multiplex PCR; TCRdb's version includes in-frame clones alone and lacks a portion of them. The sample yields 100,000 to 150,000 clones, over 65% seen once. The specimen was PBMCs. These receptor sequences come from a middle-aged man in good health and CMV-seronegative.

This chain joins TRBV19 and TRBJ1-2; D is possibly TRBD1 (6 bases). Germline CDR1 reads LNHDA; CDR2 reads SQIVND (reference sequence). V lost 5 bases and J 4 bases, leaving 17 bases between the germline ends. The CDR3 totals 15 residues. The CDR3: CASSPPGEKGYGYTF. Here the CDR3 DNA reads TGTGCCAGTAGTCCACCAGGGGAGAAAGGCTATGGCTACACCTTC.

This chain joins TRBV7-3 and TRBJ1-1, with unresolved D. Germline values: CDR1 SGHTA, CDR2 FQGTGA. Trimming stripped 5 bases from V and 1 base from J, with 11 bases between. The CDR3 consists of 14 residues. The CDR3 here is CASSPVGENTEAFF. The CDR3 DNA reads TGTGCCAGCAGCCCGGTGGGCGAGAACACTGAAGCTTTCTTT. The variable domain in full, completed from reference TRBV7-3 and TRBJ1-1, reads GAGVSQTPSNKVTEKGKYVELRCDPISGHTALYWYRQSLGQGPEFLIYFQGTGAADDSGLPNDRFFAVRPEGSVSTLKIQRTERGDSAVYLCASSPVGENTEAFFGQGTRLTVV.

The chain combines TRBV11-2 with TRBJ2-2, with D tentatively TRBD1 (6 bases). V shed 7 bases and J shed 7 bases, with 13 bases lying between them. The germline V gene encodes CDR1 SGHAT and CDR2 FQNNGV. This CDR3 has 13 amino acids. The CDR3 sequence: CASTRTRGGELFF. The CDR3 DNA follows: TGTGCCAGCACCCGGACCAGGGGCGGGGAGCTGTTTTTT.

The J gene is TRBJ1-5, the V gene TRBV6-1; TRBD1 matches 7 bases. Germline CDR1 and CDR2: MNHNS and SASEGT. V dropped 5 bases and J dropped 7; count of bases not matched to a gene: 11. There are 15 residues in the CDR3. The DNA for the CDR3 is TGTGCCAGCAGTTTAGGAGAGGGGGCTCGGCAGCCCCAGCATTTT. Protein: CASSLGEGARQPQHF.

The chain employs TRBV19 and TRBJ1-6, with 8 positions matching TRBD1. This CDR3 comprises 14 residues. V trimming: 4 bases; J trimming: 6 bases; junction bases outside the gene matches: 2. The V gene's germline CDR1 is LNHDA and CDR2 SQIVND (reference sequence). The CDR3 is CASSTGQGNSPLHF. CDR3 DNA sequence: TGTGCCAGTAGTACCGGACAGGGTAATTCACCCCTCCACTTT. Combining the CDR3 with reference TRBV19 and TRBJ1-6 gives the whole variable domain DGGITQSPKYLFRKEGQNVTLSCEQNLNHDAMYWYRQDPGQGLRLIYYSQIVNDFQKGDIAEGYSVSREKKESFPLTVTSAQKNPTAFYLCASSTGQGNSPLHFGNGTRLTVT.

This clone was recorded a few times. The chain is built from TRBV2 and TRBJ2-3; tentative D call: TRBD2 (5 bases). Trimming left V 2 bases short and J 1 base short, with 10 bases between. CDR1 SNHLY and CDR2 FYNNEI come from the germline V gene. The CDR3 covers 15 residues. CDR3 in amino acids: CASSERGLGTDTQYF. CDR3 sequence (DNA): TGTGCCAGCAGTGAAAGAGGACTCGGCACAGATACGCAGTATTTT.

The V gene is TRBV4-3, the J gene TRBJ2-7, with 9 bases identical to TRBD2. V dropped 3 bases and J dropped 3; count of bases not matched to a gene: 3. Germline CDR1 and CDR2: LGHNA and YSLEER. CDR3 length equals 14 residues. The CDR3 nucleotides are TGCGCCAGCAGCCAGGGACTAGCTTTCTACGAGCAGTACTTC. Translating it yields CASSQGLAFYEQYF.

The genes are TRBV5-1 and TRBJ1-1, with D perhaps matching TRBD1 (5 bases). CDR3 length equals 16 residues. Germline values: CDR1 SGHRS, CDR2 YFSETQ. Trimming removed 0 bases from V and 4 bases from J, with 16 bases in between. The CDR3 loop reads CASSLEENAGGTEAFF. DNA for the CDR3: TGCGCCAGCAGCTTGGAGGAGAATGCGGGGGGCACTGAAGCTTTCTTT.

V and J are TRBV19 and TRBJ2-6; D is uncertain. Germline CDR1 reads LNHDA; CDR2 reads SQIVND (reference sequence). The V end lost 4 bases, the J end lost 0 bases, and 13 bases lay between the germline ends. The CDR3 has 17 amino acids. The CDR3 bases are TGTGCCAGTAGTACCTCCCCCCGTTACTCTGGGGCCAACGTCCTGACTTTC. This gives the protein CASSTSPRYSGANVLTF.

This clone was seen a handful of times. This CDR3 reads CASSPDRVTNEKLFF. The CDR3 DNA sequence: TGTGCCAGCAGTCCAGACAGGGTTACTAATGAAAAACTGTTTTTT. V usage is TRBV2 and J usage is TRBJ1-4; 7 nucleotides align to TRBD1. V lost 5 bases to trimming and J lost 2 bases; unmatched junction nucleotides: 5. This CDR3 comprises 15 residues. CDR1 and CDR2 from the germline V gene are SNHLY and FYNNEI. Based on the CDR3 plus reference TRBV2 and TRBJ1-4, the full variable domain is EPEVTQTPSHQVTQMGQEVILRCVPISNHLYFYWYRQILGQKVEFLVSFYNNEISEKSEIFDDQFSVERPDGSNFTLKIRSTKLEDSAMYFCASSPDRVTNEKLFFGSGTQLSVL.

The table lists this clone with a few counts. V is TRBV15 and J is TRBJ1-1; D is unclear. The CDR3 contains 14 residues. The germline V gene has CDR1 LNHNV and CDR2 YYDKDF (reference sequence). Deletions cut 5 bases from V and 4 bases from J, with 14 bases between. The CDR3 sequence: CATSVWSGTTEAFF. CDR3 DNA sequence: TGTGCCACCAGCGTATGGTCAGGAACCACTGAAGCTTTCTTT.

Turning to this clone: Relative to the germline gene, one junction end is altered; a read error may explain this. The gene calls are TRBV7-9 and TRBJ1-5; D gene unclear. Per germline, CDR1 SEHNR and CDR2 FQNEAQ (reference sequence). This CDR3 comprises 12 residues. CDR3 sequence (DNA): TGTTCCAGCACGCTAAACAATCAGCCCCAGCATTTT. It codes for CSSTLNNQPQHF.

The chain links TRBV19 to TRBJ1-1; TRBD1 is a possible D gene (6 bases). Germline values: CDR1 LNHDA, CDR2 SQIVND (reference sequence). The CDR3 is 16 amino acids. The V end lost 6 bases, the J end lost 4 bases, and 21 bases lay between the germline ends. The CDR3 nucleotides read TGTGCCAGTAGGTCCGGGACAAGAAGTTGGGGCACTGAAGCTTTCTTT. Translating gives CASRSGTRSWGTEAFF.

This chain joins TRBV5-4 and TRBJ1-2, with D perhaps TRBD1 (6 bases). Germline assignment: CDR1 SGHNT and CDR2 YYREEE (reference sequence). The CDR3 runs 14 residues. V was cut by 3 bases and J by 9 bases, with 18 bases left in between. The CDR3 loop is CASSSGGGSLRYTF. CDR3 bases: TGTGCCAGCAGCTCTGGGGGGGGCAGTCTCCGCTACACCTTC.

The chain has TRBV10-2 and TRBJ1-5; the D gene is possibly TRBD1 (5 bases). Germline CDR1 reads WSHSY; CDR2 reads SAAADI. The CDR3 spans 14 residues. Trimming pared 6 bases from V and 4 bases from J, leaving 13 bases between. In nucleotides, the CDR3 is TGCGCCAGCAGCCTAGACAGCCCGAATCAGCCCCAGCATTTT. It specifies CASSLDSPNQPQHF.

V usage is TRBV5-4 and J usage is TRBJ1-3; no clear D gene. The germline V gene has CDR1 SGHNT and CDR2 YYREEE (reference sequence). With 4 bases removed from V and 2 bases from J, the gap between germline ends came to 13 bases. CDR3 size: 15 residues. This CDR3 reads CASSPVAGTGNTIYF. As DNA, the CDR3 is TGTGCCAGCAGCCCTGTGGCAGGTACTGGAAACACCATATATTTT.

The chain combines TRBV28 with TRBJ2-5, with D possibly TRBD2 on 5 matching bases. Trimming removed 2 bases from V and 3 bases from J, with 7 bases in between. This CDR3 contains 13 residues. Germline lookup yields CDR1 MDHEN and CDR2 SYDVKM. In DNA, the CDR3 is TGTGCCAGCAGTTTACACGGGGAAGAGACCCAGTACTTC. It specifies CASSLHGEETQYF.

The rearrangement uses TRBV4-3 and TRBJ1-6, with D possibly TRBD1 on 5 matching bases. V lost 1 base and J 4 bases, leaving 8 bases between the germline ends. CDR1 and CDR2 from the germline V gene are LGHNA and YSLEER. This CDR3 has 15 residues. Here the CDR3 reads CASSQAAGYNSPLHF. CDR3 in DNA: TGCGCCAGCAGCCAAGCAGCAGGGTATAATTCACCCCTCCACTTT.

The V call is TRBV7-8, the J call TRBJ2-4, with 10 bases matching TRBD1. J was trimmed by 7 bases and V by 1 base; bases with no gene match: 13. The CDR3 spans 18 residues. Germline CDR1 and CDR2: SGHVS and FQNEAQ. The CDR3 spells CASSLGGQGTGVGNIQYF. CDR3 DNA: TGTGCCAGCAGCTTAGGAGGGCAGGGGACAGGGGTCGGGAACATTCAGTACTTC.

Comment on this clone: One junction end disagrees with the germline gene, perhaps due to a read error. The chain uses TRBV7-9 and TRBJ2-2; TRBD1 matches at 8 bases. The CDR3 contains 18 residues. CDR1 and CDR2 (germline): SEHNR, FQNEAQ (reference sequence). The CDR3 protein is CSSSLPGRDRSNTGELFF. The CDR3 DNA follows: TGTTCCAGCAGCTTACCCGGCAGGGACAGGTCGAACACCGGGGAGCTGTTTTTT.

The sample holds a few counts of this clone. This rearrangement joins TRBV2 to TRBJ1-1, with D tentatively TRBD1 (5 bases). The CDR3 is 14 residues long. Per germline, CDR1 SNHLY and CDR2 FYNNEI. The V end was cut by 3 bases, the J end by 0 bases, with 8 bases between. The CDR3 spells CASSEGLLNTEAFF. The CDR3, as DNA: TGTGCCAGCAGTGAGGGACTCCTGAACACTGAAGCTTTCTTT.

J is TRBJ2-1 and V is TRBV28, with TRBD1 as a possible D gene (6 bases). The germline V gene encodes CDR1 MDHEN and CDR2 SYDVKM. CDR3 length: 14 amino acids. V lost 8 bases to trimming and J lost 6 bases, with 17 bases between them. The DNA for the CDR3 is TGTGCCAGCCAACCGCCCCTAGGGGGCAATGAGCAGTTCTTC. This sequence encodes CASQPPLGGNEQFF.

J is TRBJ1-6 and V is TRBV10-1, with 7 bases lining up with TRBD1. The CDR3 has 13 amino acids. Germline CDR1 is WNHNN and CDR2 is SYGVQD (reference sequence). V lost 6 bases to trimming and J lost 9 bases; unmatched junction nucleotides: 5. CDR3 sequence: CASSPGQSSPLHF. The CDR3 DNA is TGCGCCAGCAGCCCGGGACAGAGTTCACCCCTCCACTTT.

This chain joins TRBV19 and TRBJ1-2, with D maybe TRBD1 (5 bases). CDR3 length equals 17 residues. Germline CDR1 is LNHDA and CDR2 is SQIVND (reference sequence). The V end was cut by 3 bases, the J end by 4 bases, with 21 bases between. The chain's CDR3 is CASSILPGNKPSYGYTF. For the CDR3, the DNA is TGTGCCAGTAGTATCCTCCCAGGGAACAAACCCTCCTATGGCTACACCTTC.